The 11 T cell receptor beta chains below all came from one sample that was sequenced in a study of blood T cell repertoires in COVID-19. The data were produced by immunoSEQ multiplex PCR, yet TCRdb's version contains in-frame clones alone and is incomplete. This table has over 200,000 clones, 70% to 90% appearing once. The sample taken for sequencing was peripheral blood. All receptors derive from a woman younger than 35 who had recovered from COVID-19.

This chain connects TRBV13 to TRBJ2-1; TRBD2 aligns across 12 bases. V was pared by 5 bases and J by 9 bases, with 8 bases of the junction left unmatched. CDR1 and CDR2 (germline): PRHDT, FYEKMQ (reference sequence). The CDR3 totals 15 residues. This CDR3 is CASSQTSGRRFEQFF. DNA for the CDR3: TGTGCCAGCAGCCAAACTAGCGGGAGGCGGTTTGAGCAGTTCTTC. Looking up the rest from reference TRBV13 and TRBJ2-1 gives the full variable domain: AAGVIQSPRHLIKEKRETATLKCYPIPRHDTVYWYQQGPGQDPQFLISFYEKMQSDKGSIPDRFSAQQFSDYHSELNMSSLELGDSALYFCASSQTSGRRFEQFFGPGTRLTVL.

The chain joins TRBV5-1 to TRBJ2-5; TRBD1 is a possible D gene (5 bases). Between the trimmed V and J ends, which lost 1 base and 4 bases, there was a span of 14 bases. This CDR3 comprises 15 residues. Germline V gene lookup returns CDR1 SGHRS and CDR2 YFSETQ. The CDR3 loop is CASSLSLIRAETQYF. Here the CDR3 DNA reads TGCGCCAGCAGCTTGTCCTTGATCAGGGCAGAGACCCAGTACTTC.

CDR3 amino acids: CASSLSLAVEQYF. The DNA for the CDR3 is TGCGCCAGCAGCTTGTCACTAGCGGTCGAGCAGTACTTC. The chain joins TRBV5-1 to TRBJ2-7; 8 nucleotides line up with TRBD2. After removal of 1 base from V and 6 bases from J, the junction contained 3 bases not matched to a gene. Germline CDR1 SGHRS, CDR2 YFSETQ. This CDR3 is 13 amino acids long.

This clone was detected once. This chain links TRBV5-6 with TRBJ1-1; TRBD1 agrees at 7 bases. V was pared by 5 bases and J by 0 bases, with 7 bases of the junction left unmatched. Germline values: CDR1 SGHDT, CDR2 YYEEEE. The CDR3 totals 15 residues. The CDR3 DNA reads as TGTGCCAGCAGATGGGGACAGAATATGAACACTGAAGCTTTCTTT. Protein sequence: CASRWGQNMNTEAFF.

The V call is TRBV12-5, the J call TRBJ1-5, with D perhaps matching TRBD1 (6 bases). Germline V lookup: CDR1 LGHNT, CDR2 FRNRAP. V was shortened by 0 bases and J by 4 bases, with 13 bases between the two germline ends. The CDR3 runs to 16 residues. CDR3 loop: CASGLVVGQINQPQHF. CDR3 bases: TGTGCTAGTGGTTTGGTAGTAGGACAGATTAATCAGCCCCAGCATTTT.

This chain uses TRBV7-3 with TRBJ2-1; 10 nucleotides match TRBD2. Germline assignment: CDR1 SGHTA and CDR2 FQGTGA. This CDR3 region has 18 residues. J lost 4 bases, V lost 4 bases, and 13 bases had no gene match. CDR3 region: CASSSFPSAGGFYNEQFF. CDR3 bases: TGTGCCAGCAGCTCCTTTCCTTCAGCGGGAGGGTTTTACAATGAGCAGTTCTTC.

This rearrangement joins TRBV20-1 to TRBJ2-7; no clear D gene. Trimming pared 8 bases from V and 1 base from J, leaving 9 bases between. The CDR3 extends over 11 amino acids. Per the germline V gene, CDR1 is DFQATT and CDR2 is SNEGSKA (reference sequence). CDR3 sequence (DNA): TGCAGTCCCGTGACTTCCTACGAGCAGTACTTC. Translation gives CSPVTSYEQYF.

This sequence joins TRBV9 and TRBJ2-3, with D perhaps matching TRBD1 (6 bases). Germline CDR1 reads SGDLS; CDR2 reads YYNGEE. Trimming removed 0 bases at V and 0 bases at J, with 8 bases between. The CDR3 runs 15 residues. The CDR3 loop is CASSVDRGSTDTQYF. As DNA, the CDR3 is TGTGCCAGCAGCGTAGATAGGGGGAGCACAGATACGCAGTATTTT. Combining the CDR3 with reference TRBV9 and TRBJ2-3 gives the whole variable domain DSGVTQTPKHLITATGQRVTLRCSPRSGDLSVYWYQQSLDQGLQFLIQYYNGEERAKGNILERFSAQQFPDLHSELNLSSLELGDSALYFCASSVDRGSTDTQYFGPGTRLTVL.

This sequence joins TRBV29-1 and TRBJ2-5, with TRBD2 matching 7 bases. From germline, CDR1 is SQVTM and CDR2 ANQGSEA. The CDR3 contains 15 residues. Trimming at V came to 7 bases and at J to 3 bases, leaving 14 bases not matched to a gene. The DNA of the CDR3 is TGCAGCGCCGCTTTGACTAGCATAAGAGAAGAGACCCAGTACTTC. Translating gives CSAALTSIREETQYF. Looking up the rest from reference TRBV29-1 and TRBJ2-5 gives the full variable domain: SAVISQKPSRDICQRGTSLTIQCQVDSQVTMMFWYRQQPGQSLTLIATANQGSEATYESGFVIDKFPISRPNLTFSTLTVSNMSPEDSSIYLCSAALTSIREETQYFGPGTRLLVL.

This clone was observed a handful of times. V and J are TRBV7-2 and TRBJ2-5; no definite D call. Germline V gene data show CDR1 as SGHTA and CDR2 as FQGNSA. The CDR3 spans 13 residues. V lost 2 bases, J lost 5 bases, and 9 bases lay in between. As DNA, the CDR3 is TGTGCCAGCAGCTTAAGCATACTGGAGACCCAGTACTTC. Protein: CASSLSILETQYF.

This chain connects TRBV4-3 to TRBJ1-1; D uncertain. CDR1 and CDR2 from the germline V gene are LGHNA and YSLEER. V was shortened by 0 bases and J by 10 bases, with 12 bases between the two germline ends. The CDR3 has 13 amino acids. CDR3 DNA sequence: TGCGCCAGCAGCCAAGAATTGTGGAGGACAGCTTTCTTT. Amino acids: CASSQELWRTAFF.